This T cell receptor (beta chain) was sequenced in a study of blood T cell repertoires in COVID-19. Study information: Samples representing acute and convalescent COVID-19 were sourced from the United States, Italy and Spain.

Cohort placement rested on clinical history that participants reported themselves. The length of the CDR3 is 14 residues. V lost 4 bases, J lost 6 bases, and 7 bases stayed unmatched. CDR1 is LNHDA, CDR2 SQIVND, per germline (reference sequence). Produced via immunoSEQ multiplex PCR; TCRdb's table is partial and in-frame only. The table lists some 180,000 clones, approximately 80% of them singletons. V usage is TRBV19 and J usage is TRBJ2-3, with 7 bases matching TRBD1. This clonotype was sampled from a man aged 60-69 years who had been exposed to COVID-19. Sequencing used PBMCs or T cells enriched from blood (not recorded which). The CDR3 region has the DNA TGTGCCAGTAGTACGACAGGGTCCAGGGATACGCAGTATTTT. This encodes CASSTTGSRDTQYF.